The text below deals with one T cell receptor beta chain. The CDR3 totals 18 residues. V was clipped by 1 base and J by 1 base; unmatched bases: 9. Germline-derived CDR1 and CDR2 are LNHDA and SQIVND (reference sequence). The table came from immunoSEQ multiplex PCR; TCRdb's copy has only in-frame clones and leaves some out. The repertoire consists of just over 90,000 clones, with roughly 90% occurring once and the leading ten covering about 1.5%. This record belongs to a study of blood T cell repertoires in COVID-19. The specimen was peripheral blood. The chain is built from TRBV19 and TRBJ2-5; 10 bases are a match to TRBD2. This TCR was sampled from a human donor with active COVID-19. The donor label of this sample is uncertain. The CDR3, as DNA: TGTGCCAGTAGTATAGGAGGGACTAGCGTCCCCCTCCAAGAGACCCAGTACTTC. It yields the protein CASSIGGTSVPLQETQYF.